The table lists the clone carrying this T cell receptor beta chain with many counts. Its cognate antigen is unknown. Primers used in a second PCR of about 6 to 11 cycles were a sample-barcoded 5' primer and a J-beta primer mix. Using its own MiXCR run on the 5' RACE reads, TCRdb lists one record per CDR3 protein. The sample gives fewer than 950,000 distinct CDR3 sequences, around 36% of which show up once; about an eighth is in the top ten. This record belongs to a study of blood T cells in healthy people across ages. Study-wide points: Calculation of diversity from one million T cells yielded estimates considered to be underestimates.

The V gene lost 0 bases and the J gene lost 7 bases, with 7 bases spanning the gap. The germline V gene encodes CDR1 SGHRS and CDR2 YFSETQ. The CDR3 spans 12 residues. The donors, aged about 6 to 100, were healthy Caucasians from Russia. PBMCs numbering at least 6.5 million were isolated per sample. This receptor was obtained from a man aged 18-30 years in good health. This chain connects TRBV5-1 to TRBJ1-1, with D hard to call. The sequenced material came from blood. The DNA of the CDR3 is TGCGCCAGCAGCTTGGCCGGAGGTGAAGCTTTCTTT. Its protein product is CASSLAGGEAFF.